These 2 T cell receptor beta chains came from one sample sequenced in a study of T cells in localized non-small cell lung cancer. Sequencing was performed with immunoSEQ multiplex PCR; in TCRdb, only in-frame clones are kept and a portion is missing. The profile shows about 35,000 clones, approximately 90% of them singletons. The sequencing used peripheral blood mononuclear cells, collected before any cancer treatment. These receptors all come from a female donor older than 55 with stage II lung adenocarcinoma.

V and J are TRBV11-2 and TRBJ1-1; D is ambiguous. Germline CDR1 and CDR2: SGHAT and FQNNGV. The V gene lost 5 bases and the J gene lost 1 base, with 5 bases spanning the gap. The CDR3 loop spans 12 amino acids. The CDR3 spells CASSLWNTEAFF. CDR3 coding DNA: TGTGCCAGCAGCCTGTGGAACACTGAAGCTTTCTTT.

The chain links TRBV9 to TRBJ1-6; TRBD1 might be the D (5 bases). In germline, CDR1 is SGDLS, CDR2 YYNGEE. Trimming stripped 0 bases from V and 6 bases from J, with 10 bases between. There are 15 residues in the CDR3. The CDR3 loop reads CASSVVGGSNSPLHF. The CDR3 nucleotides read TGTGCCAGCAGCGTAGTCGGGGGGAGTAATTCACCCCTCCACTTT.